This T cell receptor beta chain was identified in a study of T cell clones after liver transplantation. The overall study: Liver transplant recipients had immunosuppression withdrawal attempted within 2 years. TCRbeta sequencing after a pre-transplant mixed lymphocyte reaction identified graft-donor-reactive clones, later tracked in post-transplant blood. Timepoints were pre-transplant, pre-withdrawal, and after withdrawal was completed or failed. Study outcomes and limitations: Rather than being deleted, graft donor-reactive T cells may have moved into the graft.

Germline V gene sequence: CDR1 SGHRS, CDR2 YFSETQ. This CDR3 is 17 amino acids long. V trimming: 4 bases; J trimming: 2 bases; junction bases outside the gene matches: 7. A remark on this clone: Its antigen is still unknown.

The assay was immunoSEQ multiplex PCR, and TCRdb's table has in-frame clones only and misses some. The sample contains about 76,000 clones, 83% of which appear only once. Sequenced here: CD4+ T cells from blood, sampled at the 22-month timepoint. The rearrangement links TRBV5-1 to TRBJ2-3; 13 nucleotides match TRBD2. This TCR came from a human patient who received a liver transplant. A subset of T cells may come from the graft donor. The CDR3 nucleotides are TGCGCCAGCAGCCCGGGACTAGCGGGATCATACACAGATACGCAGTATTTT. Protein product: CASSPGLAGSYTDTQYF. Together with reference TRBV5-1 and TRBJ2-3, the CDR3 gives the full variable domain: KAGVTQTPRYLIKTRGQQVTLSCSPISGHRSVSWYQQTPGQGLQFLFEYFSETQRNKGNFPGRFSGRQFSNSRSEMNVSTLELGDSALYLCASSPGLAGSYTDTQYFGPGTRLTVL.